This T cell receptor beta chain emerged from a study of identical twins' blood T cells. Study-wide results and caveats: Twin repertoire similarity may partly reflect shared environment.

CDR1 is SQVTM, CDR2 ANQGSEA, per germline. V lost 6 bases and J lost 3; bases outside the gene matches: 6. CDR3 size: 14 residues. A previously described protocol, modified, built RNA-based TCR cDNA libraries. Each TCR cDNA library carried sample-specific barcodes on both ends. TCRdb passed the 5' RACE reads through MiXCR, listing each CDR3 protein once. The sample yields a few hundred thousand distinct CDR3 sequences, 28% seen once. This clonotype was seen many times. Its antigen is unknown. J is TRBJ1-3 and V is TRBV29-1; TRBD1 agrees at 9 bases. Sequencing was done on a sample of PBMCs. This TCR was recovered from a woman between 18 and 49 years old in good health. In DNA, the CDR3 is TGCAGCGTCCTACAGGGGGCGGATGGAAACACCATATATTTT. Translation gives CSVLQGADGNTIYF.